Listed below are T cell receptor beta chains from one sample, sequenced in a study of tumor and adjacent non-tumor tissue in lung cancer. Via MiXCR, TCRdb re-called the multiplex PCR reads, giving one row per CDR3 protein. The table includes about 75,000 distinct CDR3 sequences, around 65% detected once. Sequenced material: distant non-tumor lung tissue. The origin of the receptors is a woman aged 45 to 65 with non-small cell lung cancer. Each CDR3 is given with its conserved first and last residue. The order of the fields is J gene, V gene, clone size, CDR3 protein. For some rows the clone size is stated as once, few or many, or as a class when expanded; others skip it.

J: TRBJ2-1
V: TRBV20-1
size: once
CDR3: CNARDWGGAGGKRYNEQFF

J: TRBJ1-1
V: TRBV20-1
size: .
CDR3: CSASANLQGGKGREAFF

J: TRBJ2-5
V: TRBV4-3
size: once
CDR3: CAGGSLYQETQYF

J: TRBJ2-2
V: TRBV28
size: .
CDR3: CASSFPAGGLDGELFF

J: TRBJ2-1
V: TRBV5-4
size: .
CDR3: CASGGAQDGDEQFF

J: TRBJ1-4
V: TRBV11-2
size: .
CDR3: CASSLDCTNEKLFF

J: TRBJ2-1
V: TRBV11-2
size: .
CDR3: CASSFGSAWVLCNEQFF

J: TRBJ1-4
V: TRBV4-2
size: many
CDR3: CASSQAWGTNEKLFF

J: TRBJ2-1
V: TRBV7-9
size: few
CDR3: CASSPGQGRVNEQFF

J: TRBJ2-3
V: TRBV10-3
size: many
CDR3: CAIRIQGSDTQYF

J: TRBJ1-2
V: TRBV12-3/TRBV12-4
size: many
CDR3: CASSPSGQSYGYTF

J: TRBJ2-4
V: TRBV4-1
size: .
CDR3: CASSQGGLAINIQYF

J: TRBJ2-7
V: TRBV4-1
size: many
CDR3: CASSQDGQSSYEQYF

J: TRBJ2-2
V: TRBV5-1
size: .
CDR3: CASSLLGSTVGSGELFF

J: TRBJ2-3
V: TRBV20-1
size: .
CDR3: CSASTSGMLEDRLYF

J: TRBJ2-7
V: TRBV6-6
size: .
CDR3: CTGSELYEQYF

J: TRBJ2-1
V: TRBV24-1
size: .
CDR3: CATSDWTSGTYNEQFF

J: TRBJ2-1
V: TRBV6-1
size: .
CDR3: CASSELGGLYSYYEQPF

J: TRBJ1-1
V: TRBV11-1
size: .
CDR3: CANSLKDLNAEAFF

J: TRBJ2-3
V: TRBV20-1
size: .
CDR3: CSARVSNGSVADTQYF

J: TRBJ1-1
V: TRBV6-5
size: many
CDR3: CASSPRNTEAFF

J: TRBJ2-7
V: TRBV20-1
size: .
CDR3: CSVVVGDGGSYEQYF